This TCR beta chain was captured in a study of shared clonotypes between healthy human individuals. Study summary: CD8 memory received one plate per donor, CD8 naive two, CD4 memory three and CD4 naive three.

Replicate sorted-subset PCRs were loaded with around 200 ng DNA, 30,000 to 35,000 T cell genomes. Clones were read by immunoSEQ multiplex PCR, and TCRdb kept only the in-frame ones, dropping some. Of roughly 1,800,000 clones listed, over 85% were seen once; the top ten hold approximately 1%. This CDR3 contains 15 residues. V was clipped by 4 bases and J by 2 bases, with 14 bases between them. The germline gives CDR1 SGHDN, CDR2 FVKESK. The study's findings and limits: Sampling covered blood only; tissue repertoires likely differ. Sharing across four donors was highest in naive CD4 (roughly 5%) and lowest in memory CD8 (around 0.4%).

Of note for this clone: Antigen: not known.

As defined, naive CD8 cells were CD45RO-negative and positively selected for CCR7, with terminally differentiated effector memory CD45RA+ cells excluded. The chain carries TRBV14 and TRBJ1-1; possibly TRBD1 for D (5 bases). The sequenced sample was naive CD8+ T cells sorted from blood. The sequence was obtained from a man between 18 and 35 years old in good health. Written as DNA, the CDR3 is TGTGCCAGCAGCCCTCGGGGGGAGATAAACACTGAAGCTTTCTTT. As protein: CASSPRGEINTEAFF.